One and the same sample provided the 3 T cell receptor beta chains below, sequenced in a study of blood T cell repertoires in COVID-19 (TCRdb year 2020). Libraries were built with the immunoSEQ multiplex PCR assay. TCRdb obtained this table from immuneACCESS and retained in-frame rearrangements with V and J assigned. These tables miss some clones; where compared with another copy, unresolved V genes account for less than half of the shortfall, and the remainder is unexplained. For this sample there are a few hundred thousand clones; more than 90% appear just once. The ten top clones hold 2.6% of the sample. Sequenced input: peripheral blood. These receptors were collected from a person under 30 with COVID-19, enrolled during active disease.

This rearrangement joins TRBV19 to TRBJ1-1, with TRBD1 as a possible D gene (5 bases). With 1 base removed from V and 4 bases from J, the gap between germline ends came to 13 bases. Germline V gene data show CDR1 as LNHDA and CDR2 as SQIVND (reference sequence). The CDR3 consists of 15 residues. DNA for the CDR3: TGTGCCAGTAGTATAGTGGCCAGGGCGCCCACTGAAGCTTTCTTT. Its translation is CASSIVARAPTEAFF.

Written as DNA, the CDR3 is TGTGCCAGCAGTGCACGGCCGGGACAGGGGGGGGCCAATGAGCAGTTCTTC. Its protein is CASSARPGQGGANEQFF. J is TRBJ2-1 and V is TRBV25-1; the match to TRBD1 covers 11 bases. This CDR3 is 17 amino acids long. From germline, CDR1 is MGHDK and CDR2 SYGVNS. Trimming cost V 4 bases and J 6 bases; bases outside gene matches: 11.

The chain links TRBV15 to TRBJ2-3; TRBD2 matches 9 bases. Germline assignment: CDR1 LNHNV and CDR2 YYDKDF (reference sequence). The J segment lost 1 base and the V segment lost 1 base, leaving 3 bases of the junction unmatched. The CDR3 extends over 16 amino acids. The CDR3, as DNA: TGTGCCACCAGCAGAGGCCCTAGCGGGGGCACAGATACGCAGTATTTT. Protein product: CATSRGPSGGTDTQYF.